Listed below are T cell receptor beta chains from one sample, sequenced in a study of tumor-infiltrating lymphocytes in primary liver carcinoma. From the multiplex PCR reads, TCRdb called clonotypes with MiXCR, one entry per CDR3 protein. This sample has 100,000 to 150,000 distinct CDR3 sequences, with roughly 69% found just once. Sequences were obtained from liver tumor tissue from sampling region 1. Receptors were obtained from an older woman with primary liver carcinoma and hepatitis B virus infection. The conserved cysteine and the conserved F or W are not part of the CDR3 here. The D gene is left open where the match is weak. Only part of the rows carry a size: once, few, many, or a class if the clone is expanded.

>TRBV11-2|TRBJ2-1|-|-
ANSPGGNSGEQF
>TRBV5-1|TRBJ2-3|-|-
ASSLWGNTQY
>TRBV11-2|TRBJ2-5|-|-
TSSLAGRGETQY
>TRBV10-3|TRBJ2-3|TRBD2|many
AKTGTSGSGISTDTQY
>TRBV6-4|TRBJ2-3|-|once
ASSDSGKATDTQY
>TRBV28|TRBJ2-7|-|-
TSGFLGIPNYEQH
>TRBV7-9|TRBJ2-2|-|-
ASGLSGELF
>TRBV11-2|TRBJ2-1|TRBD2|-
VSGSRTSGSGGEQF
>TRBV11-3|TRBJ1-1|TRBD1|-
ASSLRGLITETDTEAF
>TRBV11-1|TRBJ2-5|-|-
ASSKPETVETQY
>TRBV29-1|TRBJ2-3|-|many
SVERGRGTDTQY
>TRBV2|TRBJ2-7|-|many
ASNRDNSYEQY
>TRBV7-8|TRBJ2-7|-|-
AGSLGSSWWLY
>TRBV6-5|TRBJ2-3|-|many
ASSPVAAAATDTQY
>TRBV5-1|TRBJ1-1|-|-
ASSFDNRNTEAL
>TRBV28|TRBJ1-5|-|once
ASASGTGGYQSQH
>TRBV13|TRBJ2-7|-|-
ASSLKSDGSSYEQY
>TRBV20-1|TRBJ2-3|-|once
SARRADGFVDTQY
>TRBV11-1|TRBJ2-2|-|once
ASRPSLETGELS
>TRBV5-4|TRBJ2-3|TRBD2|-
VSSLGTSGDIDTQY
>TRBV6-1|TRBJ2-1|TRBD1|-
ASSDAPGTGGYEQL
>TRBV11-2|TRBJ2-3|TRBD1|-
ASRLGLGRGLSTDTQY
>TRBV28|TRBJ1-6|-|-
ASSPGCSYNSPLH
>TRBV11-2|TRBJ1-1|-|-
VSSLEGGTEAF
>TRBV11-2|TRBJ1-2|-|-
ASSSPATDNYVYT
>TRBV29-1|TRBJ2-3|TRBD2|many
SVAGTSGTDTQY
>TRBV28|TRBJ1-6|-|many
ASSLWQGHNSPLH
>TRBV5-1|TRBJ2-3|-|few
ASSAERESTQY
>TRBV6-5|TRBJ2-3|TRBD1|-
ANSRLRTGSRDTQY
>TRBV6-5|TRBJ1-2|TRBD1|many
ASSRQGGWDYGYT
>TRBV4-1|TRBJ1-2|-|many
ASVYIKRFGNYGYT
>TRBV20-1|TRBJ2-7|-|many
SARNRDISYEQY
>TRBV5-1|TRBJ2-2|TRBD1|once
ASSTPGQSNTGELF
>TRBV11-2|TRBJ2-7|-|many
ASSLISGSSYEQY
>TRBV12-3/TRBV12-4|TRBJ2-5|TRBD2|-
VSTIGTRKQTQY
>TRBV7-9|TRBJ2-1|-|many
ASSDTTVDNEQF
>TRBV7-9|TRBJ1-5|-|-
ANSWGDPNQPQH
>TRBV6-2/TRBV6-3|TRBJ2-5|-|-
VAGRKETQY
>TRBV7-3|TRBJ2-1|-|-
ASVILRGTEVYNEQF
>TRBV11-2|TRBJ1-3|-|-
ASNYNDRPRGNTIY
>TRBV11-1|TRBJ2-3|TRBD1|-
VSSPDREDTQY
>TRBV11-2|TRBJ2-5|TRBD2|many
ASSPGTSGSRETQY
>TRBV11-2|TRBJ2-1|-|-
TSSLERTNNEQF
>TRBV11-2|TRBJ2-5|-|-
ASSLGAVVSETEY
>TRBV12-3/TRBV12-4|TRBJ2-5|TRBD2|many
ASSRYSGREETQY
>TRBV11-2|TRBJ2-7|TRBD2|-
ASSLRISGIGDEQY
>TRBV28|TRBJ2-7|TRBD2|once
ASSSPGTSGSYEQY
>TRBV6-6|TRBJ1-2|-|-
ASTYISNYGCT
>TRBV11-2|TRBJ2-2|-|-
ASSLGRTGVLF
>TRBV12-3/TRBV12-4|TRBJ2-7|TRBD2|many
ASSLSAGVYEQY
>TRBV11-2|TRBJ2-4|-|-
TSSLGGTAIQY
>TRBV30|TRBJ2-7|-|-
AWSGQMGVNYEQY
>TRBV28|TRBJ2-4|-|-
ASVGAEQAKNIQY
>TRBV28|TRBJ1-4|-|-
AGRLPAEGVSEKLF
>TRBV11-2|TRBJ2-4|-|-
AGSLSLAGDQY
>TRBV6-1|TRBJ2-7|TRBD1|many
ASSTTGARGSYEQY
>TRBV5-6|TRBJ2-5|-|many
ASSFGRETQY
>TRBV11-2|TRBJ2-2|-|-
ASSLHPNIGELF
>TRBV11-3|TRBJ2-1|-|medium-sized
ASSRGLSGDEQF